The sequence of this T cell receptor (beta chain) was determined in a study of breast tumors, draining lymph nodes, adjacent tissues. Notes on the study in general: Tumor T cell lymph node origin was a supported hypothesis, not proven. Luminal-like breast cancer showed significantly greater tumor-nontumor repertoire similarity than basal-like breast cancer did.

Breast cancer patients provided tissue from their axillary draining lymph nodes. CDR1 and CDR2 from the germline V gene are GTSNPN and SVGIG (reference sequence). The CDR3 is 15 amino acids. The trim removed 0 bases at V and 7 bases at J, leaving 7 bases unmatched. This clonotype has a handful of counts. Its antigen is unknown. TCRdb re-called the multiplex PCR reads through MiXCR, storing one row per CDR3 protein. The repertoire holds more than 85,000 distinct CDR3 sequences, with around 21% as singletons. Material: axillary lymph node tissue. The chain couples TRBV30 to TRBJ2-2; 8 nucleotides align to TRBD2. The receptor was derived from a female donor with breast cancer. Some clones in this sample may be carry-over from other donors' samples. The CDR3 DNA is TGTGCCTGGAGTGTATTTAGCGGGAAAGTCGGGGAGCTGTTTTTT. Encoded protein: CAWSVFSGKVGELFF.